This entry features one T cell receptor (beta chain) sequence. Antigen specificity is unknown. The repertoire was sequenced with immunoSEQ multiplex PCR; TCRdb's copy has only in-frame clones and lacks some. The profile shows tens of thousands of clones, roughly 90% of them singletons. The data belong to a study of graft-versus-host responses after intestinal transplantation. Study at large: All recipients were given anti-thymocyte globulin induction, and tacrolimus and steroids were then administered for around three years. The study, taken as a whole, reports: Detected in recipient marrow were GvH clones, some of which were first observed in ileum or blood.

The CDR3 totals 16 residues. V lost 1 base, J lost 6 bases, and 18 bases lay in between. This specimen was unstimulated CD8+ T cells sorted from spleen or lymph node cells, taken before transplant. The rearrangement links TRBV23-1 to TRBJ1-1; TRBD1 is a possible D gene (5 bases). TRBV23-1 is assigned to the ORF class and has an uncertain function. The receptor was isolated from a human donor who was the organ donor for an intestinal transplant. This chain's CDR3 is CASSQWAHPGGSEAFF. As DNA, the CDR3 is TGCGCCAGCAGTCAATGGGCACACCCTGGGGGGTCTGAAGCTTTCTTT.